This T cell receptor beta chain was found in a study of human T cells and chemical hapten exposure (TCRdb year 2021). For the study in its entirety: For sensitization, 2% DPC in acetone was applied to a 2 cm by 2 cm area of upper inner arm skin. Throughout the study period of about 23 weeks, patients also received therapeutic DPC doses to the scalp every week. The libraries were sequenced as a pool, and the TCR yield per sample differed mostly because of small variations in library volumes within the pool. Both TCR alpha and TCR beta chains were sequenced from each blood RNA sample. The study tracked peripheral blood TCR repertoire changes in vivo during primary and secondary sensitization to the hapten diphenylcyclopropenone (DPC) in alopecia patients. The mostly female patient cohort included alopecia areata with under or over 50% scalp involvement, alopecia totalis and alopecia universalis. For TCR sequencing, blood came from some 31 alopecia patients at anywhere from one to four time points (pre-sensitization, 2, 6 and 24 weeks). Blood samples were taken from patients before sensitization (week 0) and then at 2, 6 and about 24 weeks after DPC sensitization. Patch tests used Finn chambers with 0.01% DPC on the upper back, scored after 6 days by International Contact Dermatitis Research Group standards. Broad study findings and their caveats: Expanded TCRs formed significantly more large CDR3 similarity clusters than pre-sensitization or healthy control sets, consistent with antigen-driven responses. Because all patients had alopecia, a presumed autoimmune disease, the immune response of the patients might differ from that of healthy individuals. The number of TCRs above 1 in 1000 frequency did not change with DPC sensitization; there was no evidence of global repertoire structure alterations. Patch test score was positively correlated with the number of PT1 expanded TCRs, with significance at thresholds 8, 16 and 32 but not at 4. After repeated subsampling, the strength of the expansion versus patch-test correlation and the threshold at which it became significant changed.

Unmatched junction bases come to 10, with V trimmed by 7 bases and J by 7 bases. Based on the germline V gene, the CDR1 and CDR2 sequences are MDHEN and SYDVKM. The CDR3 starts with the cysteine, ends with the phenylalanine, and has 14 residues. The DNA shown is the 42-base CDR3, in frame from base 1. The time point label corresponds to: patch test 3, about 24 weeks after DPC sensitization. The treatment or condition label corresponds to: therapeutic diphenylcyclopropenone sensitization with weekly scalp DPC. Total RNA was isolated from unfractionated whole blood collected in Tempus Blood RNA tubes. At each patch-test visit, blood was drawn before the patch test was applied. Eligible patients were aged 18 to 70, diagnosed with alopecia, deemed suitable for DPC therapy, and excluded if pregnant. Libraries were prepared through RACE. For sequencing, a NextSeq 500 was employed. During library preparation, unique molecular identifiers were attached to individual cDNA molecules so that TCRs could be counted in a quantitative, reproducible way. The original pipeline was this. Samples had a median of approximately 93,000 TCRs, with a range from roughly 23,224 to 700,000. The Decombinator software suite was used to annotate V, J and CDR3 in the TCR reads. For the PS versus PT1 abundance plots, all samples were subsampled to the same number of TCRs (28,000). TCRs were defined as expanded if absent before sensitization and observed at least eight times at the 2-week time point. The public reads were run again by TCRdb, first through fastp at Q25 and then through MiXCR, and only productive beta chains were kept. Records with the same CDR3 protein are collapsed into one entry carrying the most frequent genes and DNA. The V and J calls were not made by the authors but by TCRdb's processing. This sample has more than 35,000 distinct CDR3 sequences in its table, and roughly 12% of those were observed once. Of the sample, approximately 2.2% is held by the ten largest clones.

To note about this clonotype: Its antigen is unknown. Base qualities are not at hand, and no much larger clone is one base apart.

Recombination connected TRBV28 to TRBJ2-5, and TRBD1 aligns with 9 junction nucleotides. The sample was whole blood, taken in connection with sensitization to the hapten diphenylcyclopropenone (DPC). This sequence originates from a middle-aged woman with alopecia areata. Some clones in this sample may be carry-over from other donors' samples. DNA sequence: TGTGCCAGCACCAGGACAGGGGCAGGGCGGACCCAGTACTTC. This codes for CASTRTGAGRTQYF.